Presented here are 29 T cell receptor beta chains from one specimen sequenced in a study of T cells in Graves' hyperthyroidism and ophthalmopathy. From RNA transcripts, TCR beta CDR3 regions were amplified. A first-round RT-PCR of the TCR CDR3 used the HTBI primer set. TCRdb recomputed calls from the multiplex PCR reads with MiXCR, one row per CDR3 protein. The repertoire consists of about 400,000 distinct CDR3 sequences, with approximately 15% occurring once and the leading ten covering about 13%. Sequencing was performed on blood. Receptors originate from a man aged 18 to 30 with Graves' ophthalmopathy.

The chain combines TRBV10-3 with TRBJ2-7; D is uncertain. The CDR3 has 14 residues. V lost 4 bases to trimming and J lost 0 bases, with 10 bases between them. Germline V gene lookup returns CDR1 ENHRY and CDR2 SYGVKD. This CDR3 reads CAISGTTPSYEQYF. CDR3 DNA: TGTGCCATCAGTGGGACCACCCCCTCCTACGAGCAGTACTTC.

This clonotype was seen ten or more times. For the CDR3, the DNA is TGCAGCGTTGCGATGGTGGGGGGGAATGAGCAGTTCTTC. This encodes CSVAMVGGNEQFF. The rearrangement links TRBV29-1 to TRBJ2-1; 7 bases map to TRBD2. The germline V gene encodes CDR1 SQVTM and CDR2 ANQGSEA. The V gene end was trimmed by 4 bases and the J gene end by 7 bases; junction bases not matched to a gene: 7. The length of the CDR3 is 13 residues.

This clonotype appeared many times. V and J are TRBV5-1 and TRBJ1-2, with D possibly being TRBD1 (5 bases). V was shortened by 0 bases and J by 4 bases, with 10 bases between the two germline ends. Germline V CDR1 and CDR2: SGHRS, YFSETQ. The CDR3 totals 14 residues. The CDR3 spells CASSLGGGVYGYTF. CDR3 DNA: TGCGCCAGCAGCTTGGGGGGGGGAGTCTATGGCTACACCTTC.

V and J are TRBV4-1 and TRBJ2-5, with 10 bases matching TRBD1. There are 17 residues in the CDR3. Per germline, CDR1 MGHRA and CDR2 YSYEKL. V shed 2 bases and J 2 bases; nucleotides not matched to a gene: 8. CDR3 amino acids: CASSQRQGAAAQETQYF. The CDR3 bases are TGCGCCAGCAGCCAAAGACAGGGGGCGGCCGCTCAAGAGACCCAGTACTTC.

There are many counts of this clonotype. The chain employs TRBV3-1 and TRBJ2-5; D might be TRBD2 (6 bases). V gave up 1 base and J gave up 7 bases, with 19 bases separating them. Germline loops: CDR1 LGHDT, CDR2 YNNKEL (reference sequence). The CDR3 is made up of 16 amino acids. CDR3 amino acids: CASSQGRPGLLGTQYF. CDR3 in DNA: TGTGCCAGCAGCCAAGGCCGGCCGGGACTTCTAGGGACCCAGTACTTC.

This clonotype was detected many times. The V and J genes are TRBV12-3 or TRBV12-4 and TRBJ2-7, with 7 bases fitting TRBD1. The CDR3 sequence is 11 residues long. The V segment lost 6 bases and the J segment 7 bases; nucleotides outside the gene matches: 3. CDR3 loop: CASRKQGEQYF. The CDR3 nucleotides are TGTGCCAGCAGGAAACAGGGGGAGCAGTACTTC.

This clonotype was observed at least ten times. The V gene is TRBV5-1, the J gene TRBJ2-1, with 8 bases matching TRBD2. The junction had 13 bases not matched to a gene; V was cut back by 9 bases and J by 8 bases. This CDR3 spans 14 amino acids. CDR1 is SGHRS and CDR2 is YFSETQ in the germline V gene. The CDR3 loop reads CATNSSGSMDEQFF. CDR3 nucleotide sequence: TGCGCCACCAACTCGAGCGGGAGTATGGATGAGCAGTTCTTC.

In this sample, this clonotype turned up many times. The rearrangement joins TRBV7-8 to TRBJ2-3; a weak D match, TRBD2 (6 bases). CDR3 size: 16 residues. The germline V gene has CDR1 SGHVS and CDR2 FQNEAQ. Trimming took off 3 bases at V and 5 bases at J, with 18 bases between the two ends. CDR3 nucleotide sequence: TGTGCCAGCAGCTTCATTTGGGACGGGGGTGTAGATACGCAGTATTTT. Protein: CASSFIWDGGVDTQYF. The full variable domain, with the rest looked up from reference TRBV7-8 and TRBJ2-3, is GAGVSQSPRYKVAKRGQDVALRCDPISGHVSLFWYQQALGQGPEFLTYFQNEAQLDKSGLPSDRFFAERPEGSVSTLKIQRTQQEDSAVYLCASSFIWDGGVDTQYFGPGTRLTVL.

This rearrangement joins TRBV12-3 or TRBV12-4 to TRBJ1-2, with D possibly matching TRBD1 (6 bases). The CDR3 runs 14 residues. With 6 bases removed from V and 4 bases from J, the gap between germline ends came to 15 bases. In DNA form, the CDR3 reads TGTGCCAGCAGACCTCAGGGGTCTACCTATGGCTACACCTTC. As protein: CASRPQGSTYGYTF.

This clonotype was counted many times. V and J are TRBV12-3 or TRBV12-4 and TRBJ2-7, with TRBD2 identical over 7 bases. With 7 bases clipped from V and 4 bases from J, the junction kept 10 bases outside the gene matches. This CDR3 is 14 amino acids long. The CDR3 loop reads CASTLGGSRYEQYF. Here the CDR3 DNA reads TGTGCCAGCACCTTGGGAGGGTCTCGGTACGAGCAGTACTTC.

The V and J genes are TRBV19 and TRBJ2-1, with D perhaps being TRBD1 or TRBD2 (6 bases each). This CDR3 comprises 12 residues. Trimming cost V 0 bases and J 12 bases, with 9 bases left between them. CDR1 is LNHDA, CDR2 SQIVND, per germline (reference sequence). The CDR3 sequence: CASSIEGGSQFF. CDR3 sequence (DNA): TGTGCCAGTAGTATAGAGGGGGGCTCGCAGTTCTTC.

The chain's CDR3 is CASSSSGGVPDTQYF. CDR3 bases: TGCGCCAGCAGCTCTAGCGGGGGAGTCCCAGATACGCAGTATTTT. This rearrangement joins TRBV5-1 to TRBJ2-3; the match to TRBD2 covers 10 bases. The J segment lost 4 bases and the V segment lost 3 bases, leaving 5 bases of the junction unmatched. The germline gives CDR1 SGHRS, CDR2 YFSETQ. The CDR3 runs to 15 residues.

Regarding this clonotype: This could be a read error, since a much larger clone is one nucleotide away. The J gene is TRBJ2-7, the V gene TRBV6-5; 8 bases match TRBD1. The J call is uncertain, as TRBJ2-1 better fits the DNA end. This CDR3 spans 15 amino acids. The germline gives CDR1 MNHEY, CDR2 SVGAGI. The CDR3 is CASSYTGTGLYEQFF. The CDR3 DNA reads as TGTGCCAGCAGTTACACCGGGACAGGCCTCTACGAGCAGTTCTTC.

The V call is TRBV6-2 or TRBV6-3, the J call TRBJ1-1; TRBD1 aligns across 7 bases. This CDR3 comprises 13 residues. Germline V gene lookup returns CDR1 MNHEY and CDR2 SVGEGT. Trimming removed 11 bases from V and 0 bases from J; junction bases left unmatched: 6. CDR3 nucleotide sequence: TGTGCCGGCAACAGGGGCATGAACACTGAAGCTTTCTTT. The encoded protein is CAGNRGMNTEAFF.

This clonotype was counted many times. The rearrangement joins TRBV11-2 to TRBJ2-1; no clear D gene. V was trimmed by 4 bases and J by 4 bases, leaving 5 bases between them. Germline V gene data show CDR1 as SGHAT and CDR2 as FQNNGV. The CDR3 extends over 12 amino acids. For the CDR3, the DNA is TGTGCCAGCAGCTCCCTATACAATGAGCAGTTCTTC. Its translation is CASSSLYNEQFF.

This clonotype has ten or more counts. This chain links TRBV11-3 with TRBJ2-5; D gene uncertain. With 7 bases removed from V and 2 bases from J, the gap between germline ends came to 14 bases. Per germline, CDR1 SGHNT and CDR2 YENEEA. This CDR3 spans 14 amino acids. The CDR3 nucleotides read TGTGCCAGCACCACCAAGGACCAACAAGAGACCCAGTACTTC. Its protein product is CASTTKDQQETQYF.

This clonotype was observed many times. V and J are TRBV10-3 and TRBJ1-1; D perhaps matches TRBD1 (6 bases). This CDR3 spans 13 amino acids. Trimming pared 10 bases from V and 4 bases from J, leaving 16 bases between. The germline gives CDR1 ENHRY, CDR2 SYGVKD. CDR3 nucleotides: TGTGCCACCTGGACAGTCGACTTCACTGAAGCTTTCTTT. Protein sequence: CATWTVDFTEAFF.

This clonotype was seen repeatedly, ten times or more. This rearrangement joins TRBV5-1 to TRBJ2-7; 9 bases are shared with TRBD1. V dropped 4 bases and J dropped 0; count of bases not matched to a gene: 5. Germline V lookup: CDR1 SGHRS, CDR2 YFSETQ. The CDR3 totals 15 residues. The CDR3 sequence: CASSTGTGNSYEQYF. The CDR3 DNA sequence: TGCGCCAGCAGCACCGGGACAGGGAACTCCTACGAGCAGTACTTC.

This clonotype was detected many times. The CDR3 loop reads CASSLPPGAITGELFF. CDR3 sequence (DNA): TGTGCCAGCAGCTTACCCCCGGGGGCCATCACCGGGGAGCTGTTTTTT. The V call is TRBV7-9, the J call TRBJ2-2, with D perhaps being TRBD1 or TRBD2 (6 bases each). The germline V and J ends were trimmed by 2 bases and 4 bases, with 14 bases remaining between them. This CDR3 spans 16 amino acids. In germline, CDR1 is SEHNR, CDR2 FQNEAQ (reference sequence). The complete variable domain, with remaining parts taken from reference TRBV7-9 and TRBJ2-2, reads DTGVSQNPRHKITKRGQNVTFRCDPISEHNRLYWYRQTLGQGPEFLTYFQNEAQLEKSRLLSDRFSAERPKGSFSTLEIQRTEQGDSAMYLCASSLPPGAITGELFFGEGSRLTVL.

V usage is TRBV20-1 and J usage is TRBJ2-2; no firm D call. The CDR3 is made up of 14 amino acids. Per the germline V gene, CDR1 is DFQATT and CDR2 is SNEGSKA (reference sequence). Trimming took 1 base from V and 0 from J, leaving 6 bases between them. CDR3: CSARGPPNTGELFF. The CDR3 DNA sequence: TGCAGTGCTAGAGGGCCTCCGAACACCGGGGAGCTGTTTTTT.

This chain links TRBV6-5 with TRBJ1-1, with D possibly being TRBD1 (5 bases). The V gene lost 3 bases and the J gene lost 5 bases, with 10 bases spanning the gap. The CDR3 sequence is 13 residues long. Germline loops: CDR1 MNHEY, CDR2 SVGAGI. DNA for the CDR3: TGTGCCAGCAGTTATTTCAGGGAGACTGAAGCTTTCTTT. Amino acids: CASSYFRETEAFF.

This clonotype has a count of ten or more. The chain employs TRBV3-1 and TRBJ2-3; D is perhaps TRBD1 (5 bases). The V gene's germline CDR1 is LGHDT and CDR2 YNNKEL (reference sequence). The CDR3 spans 15 residues. Trimming removed 2 bases at V and 4 bases at J, with 13 bases between. The CDR3 here is CASSQNTGPADTQYF. CDR3 DNA: TGTGCCAGCAGCCAAAACACAGGTCCCGCAGATACGCAGTATTTT.

The chain combines TRBV9 with TRBJ2-5; perhaps D is TRBD1 or TRBD2 (5 bases each). This CDR3 has 15 amino acids. CDR1 is SGDLS and CDR2 is YYNGEE in the germline V gene. The V gene lost 3 bases and the J gene lost 5 bases, with 17 bases spanning the gap. CDR3 loop: CASSARDGGGETQYF. The DNA for the CDR3 is TGTGCCAGCAGCGCCAGGGACGGTGGCGGCGAGACCCAGTACTTC.

This clonotype occurred many times. This chain links TRBV7-9 with TRBJ1-1; D gene ambiguous. Germline V CDR1 and CDR2: SEHNR, FQNEAQ (reference sequence). CDR3 size: 14 residues. V was cut by 6 bases and J by 5 bases, with 16 bases left in between. The CDR3, as DNA: TGTGCCAGCAGTTTCGGCCTCTTGGAGACTGAAGCTTTCTTT. Its translation is CASSFGLLETEAFF.

This clonotype was counted many times. This sequence joins TRBV6-1 and TRBJ1-2; 9 bases are shared with TRBD1. Germline trimming cut 6 bases from V and 6 bases from J; bases unmatched to any gene: 8. This CDR3 is built from 14 residues. From germline, CDR1 is MNHNS and CDR2 SASEGT. The CDR3 DNA reads as TGTGCCAGCAGCCCGGACAGGGGAGCGGATGGCTACACCTTC. Its translation is CASSPDRGADGYTF.

Many counts were recorded for this clonotype. The rearrangement links TRBV20-1 to TRBJ2-1, with TRBD2 matching 10 bases. In germline, CDR1 is DFQATT, CDR2 SNEGSKA (reference sequence). This CDR3 region has 14 residues. Trimming removed 1 base from V and 9 bases from J; junction bases left unmatched: 6. The CDR3 DNA sequence: TGCAGTGCTAGAGGGGTAGCGGGGGGCGGTGAGCAGTTCTTC. This translates into CSARGVAGGGEQFF.

Many counts were recorded for this clonotype. This rearrangement joins TRBV7-8 to TRBJ2-6; D uncertain. The CDR3 consists of 15 residues. Trimming removed 2 bases from V and 0 bases from J, with 5 bases in between. Germline V CDR1 and CDR2: SGHVS, FQNEAQ. The CDR3 sequence: CASSLKFSGANVLTF. CDR3 sequence (DNA): TGTGCCAGCAGCTTAAAGTTCTCTGGGGCCAACGTCCTGACTTTC. Together with reference TRBV7-8 and TRBJ2-6, the CDR3 gives the full variable domain: GAGVSQSPRYKVAKRGQDVALRCDPISGHVSLFWYQQALGQGPEFLTYFQNEAQLDKSGLPSDRFFAERPEGSVSTLKIQRTQQEDSAVYLCASSLKFSGANVLTFGAGSRLTVL.

Only a few counts were recorded for this clonotype. This chain connects TRBV11-2 to TRBJ2-5, with D perhaps TRBD1 (6 bases). Deletions cut 7 bases from V and 5 bases from J, with 23 bases between. The CDR3 extends over 16 amino acids. Germline V CDR1 and CDR2: SGHAT, FQNNGV. The CDR3 DNA reads as TGTGCCAGCATCGATTCGGACAGTGGAAGGAGGGAGACCCAGTACTTC. This codes for CASIDSDSGRRETQYF.

This clonotype was seen many times. The rearrangement uses TRBV6-1 and TRBJ2-3, with D uncertain. CDR1 MNHNS and CDR2 SASEGT come from the germline V gene. This CDR3 is 14 amino acids long. Trimming took off 5 bases at V and 2 bases at J, with 11 bases between the two ends. The CDR3 loop is CASSLQSFTDTQYF. CDR3 bases: TGTGCCAGCAGTCTACAGAGCTTCACAGATACGCAGTATTTT.